A single sample gave rise to the 19 T cell receptor beta chains below, sequenced in a study of blood T cells in healthy people across ages. Then a second PCR, running about 6 to 12 cycles, was carried out with a sample-barcoded 5' primer and a J-beta primer mix. TCRdb called the 5' RACE reads again in MiXCR, with one record for every CDR3 protein. The sample consists of 1.5 million to 1.9 million distinct CDR3 sequences, roughly two fifths of them appearing once. Sequenced: blood. The receptor set was obtained from a woman younger than 30 in good health.

The genes are TRBV20-1 and TRBJ2-5, with unresolved D. The germline V gene has CDR1 DFQATT and CDR2 SNEGSKA (reference sequence). The CDR3 is 12 residues long. V shed 5 bases and J shed 11 bases, with 18 bases lying between them. This chain's CDR3 is CSAPDRGSKQYF. The CDR3 region has the DNA TGCAGTGCTCCCGATCGAGGATCCAAGCAGTACTTC.

In its sample, this clonotype was seen a few times. The rearrangement uses TRBV29-1 and TRBJ2-5; 9 bases map to TRBD2. The CDR3 contains 11 residues. From germline, CDR1 is SQVTM and CDR2 ANQGSEA. The CDR3 nucleotides read TGCACCGGGACTAGCAGGAATGAGCAGTACTTC. This translates into CTGTSRNEQYF.

The rearrangement uses TRBV2 and TRBJ2-1; 8 bases line up with TRBD1. V trimming: 8 bases; J trimming: 8 bases; junction bases outside the gene matches: 11. This CDR3 contains 14 residues. Germline CDR1 and CDR2: SNHLY and FYNNEI. The CDR3 DNA sequence: TGTGCCAGCGGACGACAGGGGTCGGTTGATGAGCAGTTCTTC. This encodes CASGRQGSVDEQFF.

This clonotype has just a few counts. J is TRBJ2-1 and V is TRBV7-2; the D gene is possibly TRBD2 (5 bases). CDR3 length equals 15 residues. The ends were cut back, 0 bases at V and 2 bases at J, with 8 bases in the middle. Germline V gene sequence: CDR1 SGHTA, CDR2 FQGNSA. The CDR3 sequence is CASSLAAVPYNEQFF. CDR3 nucleotide sequence: TGTGCCAGCAGCTTAGCAGCGGTTCCCTACAATGAGCAGTTCTTC.

The chain links TRBV5-1 to TRBJ2-5; unclear D gene. The V end lost 0 bases, the J end lost 6 bases, and 12 bases lay between the germline ends. CDR3 length: 14 residues. The V gene's germline CDR1 is SGHRS and CDR2 YFSETQ. The CDR3 nucleotides are TGCGCCAGCAGCTTGGGTGGTAGTAGACAGACCCAGTACTTC. Its protein is CASSLGGSRQTQYF.

In its sample, this clonotype was seen a few times. The chain carries TRBV3-1 and TRBJ2-3; D gene uncertain. The CDR3 has 16 amino acids. Trimming stripped 0 bases from V and 3 bases from J, with 13 bases between. The germline V gene has CDR1 LGHDT and CDR2 YNNKEL (reference sequence). The CDR3 DNA reads as TGTGCCAGCAGCCAAGATACGCTCCCCGGGACAGATACGCAGTATTTT. Translated, it gives CASSQDTLPGTDTQYF.

In this sample, this clonotype turned up many times. This chain links TRBV12-3 or TRBV12-4 with TRBJ2-3; TRBD2 might be the D (5 bases). The CDR3 loop spans 14 amino acids. V lost 3 bases to trimming and J lost 6 bases, with 13 bases between them. CDR3 nucleotide sequence: TGTGCCAGCAGTTTGGTTGTCGGCGGGGATACGCAGTATTTT. Amino acids: CASSLVVGGDTQYF.

The gene calls are TRBV20-1 and TRBJ2-1, with TRBD2 matching over 10 bases. The ends lost 0 bases at V and 8 bases at J; junction bases unmatched: 7. Germline V gives CDR1 DFQATT, CDR2 SNEGSKA (reference sequence). CDR3 length: 15 amino acids. Written as DNA, the CDR3 is TGCAGTGCTAGAGAAAGCGGGGGGGCCAGGTATGAGCAGTTCTTC. As protein: CSARESGGARYEQFF.

The chain links TRBV6-2 or TRBV6-3 to TRBJ2-7, with 9 bases matching TRBD2. V was clipped by 6 bases and J by 1 base; unmatched bases: 4. Per germline, CDR1 MNHEY and CDR2 SVGEGT. This CDR3 contains 14 residues. The CDR3 loop reads CASRETSGSYEQYF. The CDR3 DNA follows: TGTGCCAGCAGAGAGACTAGCGGATCCTACGAGCAGTACTTC.

This clonotype was seen a few times. CDR3 coding DNA: TGTGCCAGCAGCGTAGGTGGGGGCTCCCATACGCAGTATTTT. Encoded protein: CASSVGGGSHTQYF. The V and J genes are TRBV9 and TRBJ2-3; D possibly corresponds to TRBD1 (6 bases). This CDR3 region has 14 residues. V was shortened by 0 bases and J by 7 bases, with 12 bases between the two germline ends. The germline CDR1 and CDR2 sequences are SGDLS and YYNGEE.

Details on this clonotype: The missing conserved phenylalanine or tryptophan at the end of this CDR3 makes a read error likely. The J gene is TRBJ1-6, the V gene TRBV7-9; D is ambiguous. Trimming pared 1 base from V and 9 bases from J, leaving 7 bases between. This CDR3 spans 13 amino acids. Germline V gene sequence: CDR1 SEHNR, CDR2 FQNEAQ (reference sequence). The CDR3 here is CASSLEPVSPLHL. For the CDR3, the DNA is TGTGCCAGCAGCTTAGAGCCAGTTTCACCCCTCCACCTT.

The chain links TRBV25-1 to TRBJ1-2; 10 bases agree with TRBD1. Germline trimming cut 4 bases from V and 2 bases from J; bases unmatched to any gene: 4. Germline V gene sequence: CDR1 MGHDK, CDR2 SYGVNS. The length of the CDR3 is 15 residues. This chain's CDR3 is CASSVAGQGNYGYTF. The CDR3 DNA is TGTGCCAGCAGTGTCGCGGGACAGGGGAACTATGGCTACACCTTC.

In this sample, this clonotype turned up a few times. The chain couples TRBV20-1 to TRBJ1-2; 7 nucleotides align to TRBD1. The CDR3 covers 14 residues. V was clipped by 6 bases and J by 3 bases; unmatched bases: 10. Germline V gives CDR1 DFQATT, CDR2 SNEGSKA (reference sequence). DNA of the CDR3: TGCAGTGCACTCGGACAGGAGGGATACTATGGCTACACCTTC. This gives the protein CSALGQEGYYGYTF.

This clonotype was detected only a few times. This sequence joins TRBV20-1 and TRBJ1-2; D unclear. The CDR3 has 14 residues. Germline CDR1 and CDR2: DFQATT and SNEGSKA (reference sequence). V was shortened by 0 bases and J by 7 bases, with 15 bases between the two germline ends. The CDR3 reads CSARDGRRNPGYTF. Here the CDR3 DNA reads TGCAGTGCTAGAGATGGGAGACGGAATCCTGGCTACACCTTC.

V gene TRBV30 combines with J gene TRBJ1-4, with unresolved D. The CDR3 consists of 12 residues. The germline CDR1 and CDR2 sequences are GTSNPN and SVGIG (reference sequence). V was cut by 3 bases and J by 5 bases, with 7 bases left in between. CDR3 in amino acids: CAWSSGNEKLFF. The CDR3 nucleotides are TGTGCCTGGAGCAGCGGGAATGAAAAACTGTTTTTT.

This chain links TRBV9 with TRBJ2-1; the D gene is possibly TRBD2 (6 bases). The V end lost 5 bases, the J end lost 8 bases, and 11 bases lay between the germline ends. Germline-derived CDR1 and CDR2 are SGDLS and YYNGEE. The length of the CDR3 is 12 residues. The CDR3 sequence is CASSGGTHEQFF. The CDR3 region has the DNA TGTGCCAGCAGTGGAGGGACCCATGAGCAGTTCTTC.

This clonotype was seen a few times. The chain carries TRBV7-2 and TRBJ2-3; 12 bases align to TRBD2. This CDR3 is built from 15 residues. Germline V gives CDR1 SGHTA, CDR2 FQGNSA. Trimming removed 8 bases from V and 1 base from J; junction bases left unmatched: 4. The CDR3 DNA is TGTGCCAGCCTAGCGGGGGGGCACGGCACAGATACGCAGTATTTT. Translating gives CASLAGGHGTDTQYF.

The chain combines TRBV5-1 with TRBJ2-1; TRBD1 might be the D (5 bases). V gave up 0 bases and J gave up 7 bases, with 8 bases separating them. Germline-derived CDR1 and CDR2 are SGHRS and YFSETQ. The CDR3 runs 13 residues. CDR3 loop: CASSLATDNEQFF. Written as DNA, the CDR3 is TGCGCCAGCAGCTTGGCGACAGATAATGAGCAGTTCTTC. Based on the CDR3 plus reference TRBV5-1 and TRBJ2-1, the full variable domain is KAGVTQTPRYLIKTRGQQVTLSCSPISGHRSVSWYQQTPGQGLQFLFEYFSETQRNKGNFPGRFSGRQFSNSRSEMNVSTLELGDSALYLCASSLATDNEQFFGPGTRLTVL.

This clonotype is a singleton in its sample. An end of the junction differs from the germline gene, which may be a read error. This chain connects TRBV19 to TRBJ2-1, with 8 bases lining up with TRBD1. There are 13 residues in the CDR3. CDR1 is LNHDA and CDR2 is SQIVND in the germline V gene (reference sequence). CDR3 sequence (DNA): TGTGCCAGTGGACAGGGCTCCTGCAATGAGCAGTTCTTC. Its protein is CASGQGSCNEQFF.